These T cell receptor beta chains were read from a single sample in a study of T cells in Graves' hyperthyroidism and ophthalmopathy. MiXCR, run by TCRdb on the multiplex PCR reads, gives a single entry per CDR3 protein. Among some 250,000 distinct CDR3 sequences, around 15% were seen once, and the ten largest hold about 33%. The sequenced material came from blood. The receptors were sampled from a woman aged 50 to 60 with Graves' hyperthyroidism that later progressed to Graves' ophthalmopathy. Each CDR3 is given with its conserved first and last residue. A D gene is named only where the DNA matches it firmly. A clone size is listed for some rows: how often the clone was seen (once, few, many), or a class if it is expanded.

TRBJ1-6	few	.	TRBV7-2	TGTGCCAGCAGCTTGTGGGGGCCAGCGGGGAATTCACCCCTCCACTTT	CASSLWGPAGNSPLHF
TRBJ2-1	.	TRBD1	TRBV4-1	TGCGCCAGCAGCCCGCGACCCGATCCGGGACAGGGCCGCTCCGAGCAGTTCTTC	CASSPRPDPGQGRSEQFF
TRBJ2-2	.	.	TRBV7-2	TGTGCCAGCACCCCCCGCTCCCTAGCGCTCGTCCGGGAGCTGTTTTTT	CASTPRSLALVRELFF
TRBJ2-3	many	TRBD2	TRBV27	TGTGCCAGCAGACCCCTTGGTCTAGCGGGCGCAGATACGCAGTATTTT	CASRPLGLAGADTQYF
TRBJ2-3	many	.	TRBV6-1	TGTGCCAGCAGCTCTAGTGTCTCCGCAGATACGCAGTATTTT	CASSSSVSADTQYF
TRBJ2-3	.	.	TRBV29-1	TGCAGCGTTGAGGAAAGGCGAAGCGTTTTTTTCACAGATACGCAGTATTTT	CSVEERRSVFFTDTQYF
TRBJ2-7	many	.	TRBV20-1	TGCAGTGCTAGAGAAAGTAGCGGACCAACCTACGAGCAGTACTTC	CSARESSGPTYEQYF
TRBJ2-1	.	TRBD2	TRBV5-4	TGTGCCAGCAGCATTAGCGGGAGGGCCGGGAATGAGCAGTTCTTC	CASSISGRAGNEQFF
TRBJ2-3	many	.	TRBV30	TGTGCCTGGAGTAGCACAGATACGCAGTATTTT	CAWSSTDTQYF
TRBJ2-1	.	TRBD2	TRBV20-1	TGCAGTGCTAGTTCCCTAGCGGGAGGGGTATACAATGAGCAGTTCTTC	CSASSLAGGVYNEQFF
TRBJ1-6	many	.	TRBV20-1	TGCAGTGCTAGCCCAAACACAGTTGTTTGGAATTCACCCCTCCACTTT	CSASPNTVVWNSPLHF
TRBJ1-4	few	TRBD1	TRBV5-1	TGCGCCAGCAGCTTGGCCGGAGGACAGGGTACTGAAAAACTGTTTTTT	CASSLAGGQGTEKLFF
TRBJ2-1	many	TRBD2	TRBV3-1	TGTGCCAGCAGCCAAGAACACGGGAGGGCCTACAATGAGCAGTTCTTC	CASSQEHGRAYNEQFF
TRBJ2-7	many	.	TRBV7-2	TGTGCCAGCAGCTTAAGGGTGGAGACCGAGCAGTACTTC	CASSLRVETEQYF
TRBJ1-4	few	.	TRBV15	TGTGCCACCGGCAGAGGGGGGTTTAATGAAAAACTGTTTTTT	CATGRGGFNEKLFF
TRBJ1-6	many	.	TRBV20-1	TGCAGTGCTAGACTTAAGACAGGAGTCGATAATTCACCCCTCCACTTT	CSARLKTGVDNSPLHF
TRBJ2-4	few	.	TRBV24-1	TGTGCCACCAGGGGGGGTCCCCAAAACATTCAGTACTTC	CATRGGPQNIQYF
TRBJ1-1	.	.	TRBV11-3	TGTGCCAGCAGCTCCGCAGGTAGGACTGAAGCTTTCTTT	CASSSAGRTEAFF
TRBJ2-5	many	TRBD1	TRBV11-2	TGTGCCAGCAGGACAGGGAGCCGGGACCAGTACTTC	CASRTGSRDQYF
TRBJ2-1	.	TRBD2	TRBV7-2	TGTGCCAGCAGCCGGAGAGTGGTGACTAGCGGGAACAATGAGCAGTTCTTC	CASSRRVVTSGNNEQFF
TRBJ2-2	many	.	TRBV6-5	TGTGCCAGCAGTTACTCTCTCCCAGGGGCACAAAACACCGGGGAGCTGTTTTTT	CASSYSLPGAQNTGELFF
TRBJ2-1	many	TRBD2	TRBV20-1	TGCAGTGCTAGCGCCAGCGGGAGGATAAGCGATGAGCAGTTCTTC	CSASASGRISDEQFF
TRBJ1-2	.	TRBD1	TRBV5-1	TGCGCCAGCAGACAGGGGGGCGCGGGCTACACCTTC	CASRQGGAGYTF
TRBJ2-1	many	TRBD2	TRBV15	TGTGCCACCAGCAGAAAAAAACTAGCGTTCACGCACAATGAGCAGTTCTTC	CATSRKKLAFTHNEQFF
TRBJ2-3	.	TRBD2	TRBV20-1	TGCAGTGCTAGCCCTCTAGGAGCGGGAGGGCCTCCCTATACGCAGTATTTT	CSASPLGAGGPPYTQYF
TRBJ2-7	many	TRBD1	TRBV11-2	TGTGCCAGCAGCTTCTCGACAGGGTTCGACGAGCAGTACTTC	CASSFSTGFDEQYF
TRBJ2-7	.	TRBD1	TRBV2	TGTGCCAGCAGTGGGGGGGAGACAGGGGTCCACGAGCAGTACTTC	CASSGGETGVHEQYF
TRBJ1-5	many	.	TRBV27	TGTGCCAGCAGTTTCCAGCCCCAGCATTTT	CASSFQPQHF
TRBJ2-2	.	.	TRBV9	TGTGCCAGCAGCGCTGGGGGTACGAGCGCCGGGGAGCTGTTTTTT	CASSAGGTSAGELFF